A single sample is the source of the 12 T cell receptor beta chains below, sequenced in a study of T cell clonality in common variable immunodeficiency. Study-wide points: In common variable immunodeficiency, TCR beta chains reportedly carried fewer deletions and N-nucleotide insertions.

The assay was immunoSEQ multiplex PCR, and TCRdb's table has in-frame clones only and misses some. This sample carries 20,000 to 30,000 clones and no singletons, and about 24% goes to the top ten. The antigens for these receptors are not known. The sequenced sample consisted of peripheral blood mononuclear cells. These receptor sequences come from a human donor with common variable immunodeficiency.

This clone was seen at least ten times. The CDR3 extends 3 residues past the end of the read, so its final part is completed from the germline J gene. This sequence joins TRBV13 and TRBJ2-1, with 10 bases that match TRBD1. The CDR3 has 16 amino acids. The junction had 8 bases not matched to a gene; V was cut back by 4 bases and J by 5 bases. Germline-derived CDR1 and CDR2 are PRHDT and FYEKMQ (reference sequence). The chain's CDR3 is CASSSYDRGRHNEQFF. CDR3 bases read: TGTGCCAGCAGCTCATACGACAGGGGGCGTCACAATGAG. Using reference TRBV13 and TRBJ2-1 for the parts outside the CDR3, the full variable domain is AAGVIQSPRHLIKEKRETATLKCYPIPRHDTVYWYQQGPGQDPQFLISFYEKMQSDKGSIPDRFSAQQFSDYHSELNMSSLELGDSALYFCASSSYDRGRHNEQFFGPGTRLTVL.

This clone was seen ten or more times. The read halts 3 residues ahead of the CDR3 end, with the missing end drawn from the germline J gene. The J gene is TRBJ1-2, the V gene TRBV5-1, with TRBD1 identical over 9 bases. The CDR3 has 14 residues. The V gene end was trimmed by 0 bases and the J gene end by 6 bases; junction bases not matched to a gene: 3. CDR1 is SGHRS and CDR2 is YFSETQ in the germline V gene. The DNA read from the CDR3 is TGCGCCAGCAGCTTGGAGGGACAGGGCCATGGC. Its protein is CASSLEGQGHG. The CDR3 as a whole reads CASSLEGQGHGYTF.

This clone was seen at least ten times. The observed sequence ends 3 residues before the CDR3 terminus, with the missing tail filled in from the germline J gene. The genes are TRBV7-9 and TRBJ1-6, with TRBD1 matching over 7 bases. The ends lost 5 bases at V and 6 bases at J; junction bases unmatched: 7. The CDR3 has 15 residues. Germline lookup yields CDR1 SEHNR and CDR2 FQNEAQ (reference sequence). The CDR3 loop is CASSTSTGLNSPLHF. The CDR3 DNA, read in part, is TGTGCCAGCAGCACCTCGACAGGGCTTAATTCACCC. Variable domain in full (rest from reference TRBV7-9 and TRBJ1-6): DTGVSQNPRHKITKRGQNVTFRCDPISEHNRLYWYRQTLGQGPEFLTYFQNEAQLEKSRLLSDRFSAERPKGSFSTLEIQRTEQGDSAMYLCASSTSTGLNSPLHFGNGTRLTVT.

This clone was picked up many times. With the read ending 3 residues before the CDR3 end, the germline J gene is used to fill in that end. The chain has TRBV10-1 and TRBJ2-3; 10 bases agree with TRBD2. The CDR3 totals 16 residues. Germline CDR1 reads WNHNN; CDR2 reads SYGVQD (reference sequence). Trimming cost V 2 bases and J 6 bases; bases outside gene matches: 8. CDR3 residues: CASSEAHSGGQDTQYF. The sequenced part of the CDR3 DNA is TGCGCCAGCAGTGAGGCCCATAGCGGGGGGCAGGATACG.

Comment on this clone: The read is 3 residues too short to cover the CDR3 end, so that end is filled in from the germline J gene. The rearrangement joins TRBV7-6 to TRBJ2-5; 9 positions match TRBD2. The CDR3 extends over 16 amino acids. Germline CDR1 is SGHVS and CDR2 is FNYEAQ. V lost 0 bases, J lost 1 base, and 3 bases stayed unmatched. This CDR3 is CASSLAGRGGQETQYF. The sequenced part of the CDR3 DNA is TGTGCCAGCAGCTTAGCAGGGCGGGGGGGCCAAGAGACC.

This clone is medium-sized (0.01 to 0.1%) by share. From the germline J gene comes the end of the CDR3, since the read stops 3 residues before it. The J gene is TRBJ2-2, the V gene TRBV19; 9 bases fit TRBD1. Germline V gives CDR1 LNHDA, CDR2 SQIVND (reference sequence). The junction had 2 bases not matched to a gene; V was cut back by 5 bases and J by 7 bases. CDR3 length equals 13 residues. This chain's CDR3 is CASSVTGGGELFF. Incomplete CDR3 DNA: TGTGCCAGTAGTGTGACAGGGGGCGGGGAG.

This clone was picked up many times. The read ends 3 residues before the CDR3 terminus; that terminus is restored from the germline J gene. The V call is TRBV4-1, the J call TRBJ2-7, with D perhaps TRBD2 (6 bases). The CDR3 spans 17 residues. The germline gives CDR1 MGHRA, CDR2 YSYEKL. V lost 1 base, J lost 2 bases, and 18 bases lay in between. The covered CDR3 bases are TGCGCCAGCAGCCAAGGGGAGGTAGGACGGGGGACCTACGAG. It encodes CASSQGEVGRGTYE. The CDR3, in full, reads CASSQGEVGRGTYEQYF.

This clone was seen repeatedly, ten times or more. The CDR3 end falls 3 residues outside the read, so it is completed with the germline J gene. The J gene is TRBJ2-3, the V gene TRBV20-1; 9 bases fit TRBD1. The CDR3 has 15 residues. The ends lost 8 bases at V and 4 bases at J; junction bases unmatched: 13. Germline V gives CDR1 DFQATT, CDR2 SNEGSKA (reference sequence). This chain's CDR3 is CSSRKGQGIADTQYF. The sequenced part of the CDR3 DNA is TGCAGTAGTAGAAAGGGACAGGGTATTGCAGATACG.

This clone has ten or more counts. The observed sequence ends 3 residues before the CDR3 terminus, with the missing tail filled in from the germline J gene. The chain links TRBV7-9 to TRBJ2-7, with D unclear. In germline, CDR1 is SEHNR, CDR2 FQNEAQ (reference sequence). The V and J ends lost 2 bases and 3 bases respectively, with 8 bases between them. This CDR3 spans 13 amino acids. CDR3 sequence: CASSLPLDYEQYF. The covered CDR3 bases are TGTGCCAGCAGCTTACCGCTAGACTACGAG.

Ten or more counts support this clone. The DNA read from the CDR3 is TGTGCCAGCAGCTCCGGGACTGCCACAGATACG. Translated, it gives CASSSGTATDT. The whole CDR3 protein is CASSSGTATDTQYF. The chain employs TRBV7-9 and TRBJ2-3, with a tentative D call TRBD2 (6 bases). The missing CDR3 end, 3 residues past where the read stops, is filled in from the germline J gene. The CDR3 is 14 amino acids. The V and J ends lost 4 bases and 2 bases respectively, with 10 bases between them. CDR1 is SEHNR and CDR2 is FQNEAQ in the germline V gene (reference sequence).

This clone has only a few counts. The read ends 3 residues before the CDR3 terminus; that terminus is restored from the germline J gene. The rearrangement joins TRBV6-2 or TRBV6-3 to TRBJ1-1; TRBD1 matches 7 bases. Germline trimming cut 1 base from V and 3 bases from J; bases unmatched to any gene: 11. Per the germline V gene, CDR1 is MNHEY and CDR2 is SVGEGT. The CDR3 consists of 17 residues. The CDR3 bases that were read are TGTGCCAGCAGTTACTTCCGGAGGGGGCTAAAGGACACTGAA. Its translation is CASSYFRRGLKDTE. The CDR3, in full, reads CASSYFRRGLKDTEAFF.

This clone was detected only a few times. The read stops 3 residues short of the end of the CDR3; the missing end is completed from the germline J gene. The rearrangement uses TRBV19 and TRBJ2-7, with D possibly matching TRBD1 (6 bases). Germline V gives CDR1 LNHDA, CDR2 SQIVND (reference sequence). The CDR3 has 14 amino acids. V was cut by 5 bases and J by 0 bases, with 11 bases left in between. CDR3 amino acids: CASSSTGISYEQYF. CDR3 DNA (partial): TGTGCCAGTAGTTCTACAGGGATCTCCTACGAG.